This T cell receptor (beta chain) is from a study of blood T cell repertoires in COVID-19. On the study more broadly: The analysed material was cDNA or gDNA that came from T cells, B-cell-depleted T cells, or PBMCs.

In germline, CDR1 is SGHRS, CDR2 YFSETQ. There are 14 residues in the CDR3. Trimming cost V 1 base and J 5 bases; bases outside gene matches: 2. Original data processing: Researchers report that nucleated cell counts were estimated from reference gene primer amplification. The protocol was immunoSEQ multiplex PCR, while the TCRdb copy is restricted to in-frame clones and leaves out a portion. The D gene and trimming were derived from the DNA, and the V and J assignments and clone size from that table. Here the sample spans around 150,000 clones, approximately 79% being singletons. The specimen was peripheral blood. This clonotype was sampled from a woman older than 75 with acute or convalescent COVID-19. This rearrangement joins TRBV5-1 to TRBJ2-5; 10 bases agree with TRBD2. CDR3 protein: CASSLMGLAETQYF. The CDR3 DNA reads TGCGCCAGCAGCTTGATGGGACTAGCGGAGACCCAGTACTTC.